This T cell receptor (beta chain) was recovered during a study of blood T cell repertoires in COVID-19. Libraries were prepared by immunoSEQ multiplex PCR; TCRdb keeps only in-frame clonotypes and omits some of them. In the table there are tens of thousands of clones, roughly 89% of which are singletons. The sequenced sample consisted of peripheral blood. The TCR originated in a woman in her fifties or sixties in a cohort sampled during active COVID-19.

The DNA of the CDR3 is TGTGCCAGCAGTGAAGACGGGTACAATGAGCAGTTCTTC. It encodes CASSEDGYNEQFF. The V call is TRBV2, the J call TRBJ2-1, with no clear D. Between the trimmed V and J ends, which lost 1 base and 4 bases, there was a span of 5 bases. From germline, CDR1 is SNHLY and CDR2 FYNNEI. The CDR3 is 13 amino acids. The whole variable domain, remainder taken from reference TRBV2 and TRBJ2-1, is EPEVTQTPSHQVTQMGQEVILRCVPISNHLYFYWYRQILGQKVEFLVSFYNNEISEKSEIFDDQFSVERPDGSNFTLKIRSTKLEDSAMYFCASSEDGYNEQFFGPGTRLTVL.